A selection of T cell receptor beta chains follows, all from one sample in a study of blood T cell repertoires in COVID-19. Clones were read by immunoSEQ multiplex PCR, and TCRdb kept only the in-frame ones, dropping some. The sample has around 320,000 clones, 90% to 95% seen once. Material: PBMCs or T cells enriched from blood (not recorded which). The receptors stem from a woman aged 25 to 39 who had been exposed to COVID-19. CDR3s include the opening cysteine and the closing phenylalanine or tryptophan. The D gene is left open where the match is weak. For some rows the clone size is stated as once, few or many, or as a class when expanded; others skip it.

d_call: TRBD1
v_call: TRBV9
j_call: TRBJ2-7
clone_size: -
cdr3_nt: TGTGCCAGCAGCACCCCTGGCACAGGGGGCAGGTTTGGGTCCTACGAGCAGTACTTC
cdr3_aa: CASSTPGTGGRFGSYEQYF

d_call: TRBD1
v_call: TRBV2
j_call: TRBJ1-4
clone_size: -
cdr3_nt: TGTGCCAGCAGTGAAGCGGGCAGGGGGCGTGATAATGAAAAACTGTTTTTT
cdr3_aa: CASSEAGRGRDNEKLFF

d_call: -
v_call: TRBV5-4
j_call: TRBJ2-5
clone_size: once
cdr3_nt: TGTGCCAGCAGCTTGGGTTTCTCGCTAGCGGAGACCCAGTACTTC
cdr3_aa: CASSLGFSLAETQYF

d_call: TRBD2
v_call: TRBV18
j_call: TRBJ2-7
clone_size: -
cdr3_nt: TGTGCCAGCTCACCAGGCGGGGGGGCCTCCTACGAGCAGTACTTC
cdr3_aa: CASSPGGGASYEQYF

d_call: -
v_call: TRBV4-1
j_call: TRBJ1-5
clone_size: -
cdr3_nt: TGCGCCAGCAGCCAAGATGGTGGAGGCAATCAGCCCCAGCATTTT
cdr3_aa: CASSQDGGGNQPQHF

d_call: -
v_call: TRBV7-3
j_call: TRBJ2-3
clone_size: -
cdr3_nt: TGTGCCAGCAGCTTAGAACGGGGTGGAACAGATACGCAGTATTTT
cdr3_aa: CASSLERGGTDTQYF

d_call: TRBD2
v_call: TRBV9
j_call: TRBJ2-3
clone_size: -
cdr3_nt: TGTGCCAGCAGCTTTTCGACTAGCGGGGCTGGAGATACGCAGTATTTT
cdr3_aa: CASSFSTSGAGDTQYF

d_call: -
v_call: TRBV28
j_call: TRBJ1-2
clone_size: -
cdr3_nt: TGTGCCAGCAGACAGGGCTATGGCTACACCTTC
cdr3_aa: CASRQGYGYTF

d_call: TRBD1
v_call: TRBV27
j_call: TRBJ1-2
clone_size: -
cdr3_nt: TGTGCCAGCAGTCGCCTAGCCCGGACAGGGGGCAACGGCTACACCTTC
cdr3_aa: CASSRLARTGGNGYTF

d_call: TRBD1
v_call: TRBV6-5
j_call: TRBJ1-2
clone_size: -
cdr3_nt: TGTGCCAGCAGAACCGGGACAGGGGCTAGGGGGGGCTACACCTTC
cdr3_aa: CASRTGTGARGGYTF

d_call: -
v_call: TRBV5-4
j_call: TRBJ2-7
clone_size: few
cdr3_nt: TGTGCCAGCAGCTTGGGAGACTCACCGAGAGAGCAGTACTTC
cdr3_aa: CASSLGDSPREQYF

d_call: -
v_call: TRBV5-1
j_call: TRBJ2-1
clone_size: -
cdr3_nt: TGCGCCAGCAGCTTGAGCCAGGGGTCCTACAATGAGCAGTTCTTC
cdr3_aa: CASSLSQGSYNEQFF

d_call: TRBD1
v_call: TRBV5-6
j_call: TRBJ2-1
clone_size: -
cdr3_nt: TGTGCCAGCAGCTTGGTGGACAGGGGGATCACTGAGCAGTTCTTC
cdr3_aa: CASSLVDRGITEQFF

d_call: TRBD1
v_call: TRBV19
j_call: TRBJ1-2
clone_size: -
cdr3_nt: TGTGCCAGTAGCAGGACAGGGCCTGGTAACTATGGCTACACCTTC
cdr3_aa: CASSRTGPGNYGYTF

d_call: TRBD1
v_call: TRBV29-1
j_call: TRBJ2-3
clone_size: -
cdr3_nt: TGCAGCGTCGTTGACAGGGGGCACACAGATACGCAGTATTTT
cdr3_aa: CSVVDRGHTDTQYF

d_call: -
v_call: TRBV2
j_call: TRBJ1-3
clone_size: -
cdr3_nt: TGTGCCAGCAGTGGAGGGGGGGCATTTGGAAACACCATATATTTT
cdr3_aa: CASSGGGAFGNTIYF

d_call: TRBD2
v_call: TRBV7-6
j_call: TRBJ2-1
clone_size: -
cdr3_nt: TGTGCCAGCAGCTCCGAAGGCGGGGGGGTCGATGAGCAGTTCTTC
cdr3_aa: CASSSEGGGVDEQFF

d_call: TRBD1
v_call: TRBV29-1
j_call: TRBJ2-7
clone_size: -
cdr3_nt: TGCAGCGTTGGGACGGGACAGAGATACGAGCAGTACTTC
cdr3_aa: CSVGTGQRYEQYF

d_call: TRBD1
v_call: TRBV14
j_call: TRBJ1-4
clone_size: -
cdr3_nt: TGTGCCAGCAGCCCGTGGCAGGGGGGACAAACTAATGAAAAACTGTTTTTT
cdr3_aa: CASSPWQGGQTNEKLFF

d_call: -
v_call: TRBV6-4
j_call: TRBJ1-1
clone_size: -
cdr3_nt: TGTGCCAGCAGTGACCGGAGCGGGACTGAAGCTTTCTTT
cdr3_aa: CASSDRSGTEAFF

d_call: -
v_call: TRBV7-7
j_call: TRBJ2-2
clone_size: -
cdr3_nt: TGTGCCAGCAGCTTAAACCCAGGAACGAACACCGGGGAGCTGTTTTTT
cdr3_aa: CASSLNPGTNTGELFF

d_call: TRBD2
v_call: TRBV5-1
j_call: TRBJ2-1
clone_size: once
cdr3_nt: TGCGCCAGCAGTTACCCTGGGACTATCTCCTACAATGAGCAGTTCTTC
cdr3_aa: CASSYPGTISYNEQFF

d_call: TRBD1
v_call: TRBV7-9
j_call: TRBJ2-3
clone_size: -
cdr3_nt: TGTGCCAGCAGCGGGCGGACAGGGGGCGCATCAGATACGCAGTATTTT
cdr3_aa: CASSGRTGGASDTQYF

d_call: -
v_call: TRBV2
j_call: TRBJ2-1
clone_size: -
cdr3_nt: TGTGCCAGCAGTGAAGTCAGGGGTGGCTACAATGAGCAGTTCTTC
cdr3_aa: CASSEVRGGYNEQFF

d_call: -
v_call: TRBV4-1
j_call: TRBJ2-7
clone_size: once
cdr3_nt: TGCGCCAGCAGCCCTCTCTGGGCAGGGGTAGGCTACGAGCAGTACTTC
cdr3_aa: CASSPLWAGVGYEQYF

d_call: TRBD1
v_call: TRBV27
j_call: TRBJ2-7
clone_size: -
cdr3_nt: TGTGCCAGCGGGACAGGGTCATACGAGCAGTACTTC
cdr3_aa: CASGTGSYEQYF

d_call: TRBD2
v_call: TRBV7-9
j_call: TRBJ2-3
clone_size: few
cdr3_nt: TGTGCCAGCAGCTTAACAGCGGGGCTCGGCACAGATACGCAGTATTTT
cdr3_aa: CASSLTAGLGTDTQYF

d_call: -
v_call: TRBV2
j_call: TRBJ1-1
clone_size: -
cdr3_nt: TGTGCCACTTTCAGATTTGGGAACACTGAAGCTTTCTTT
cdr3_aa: CATFRFGNTEAFF